This TCR beta chain was retrieved from a study of response to subunit inactivated influenza vaccine (dated by TCRdb to 2017 to 2018). Some background on the complete study: The study used deep quantitative T cell receptor repertoire profiling to track responses to a trivalent subunit inactivated influenza vaccine. What the research found in general, with its limitations: According to the authors, only a limited number of new T cells may be recruited by each seasonal influenza vaccination.

A note on this clonotype: Its antigen is not yet known. Base-call qualities are not available, and no considerably larger clone is one nucleotide away.

Via the germline V gene, CDR1 is SGHDN and CDR2 FVKESK. The junction shows trimming of 5 bases on V and 8 bases on J, and the gene matches do not reach 11 bases of it. There are 15 amino acids in the CDR3, from cysteine to phenylalanine inclusive. Only the CDR3 DNA is retained, 45 bases long and in frame from the first base. The library came from RT-PCR. For sequencing, an Illumina HiSeq 2500 was employed. TCRdb trimmed public reads at Q25 via fastp, called clones via MiXCR and kept in-frame beta chains. Rows are unified per CDR3 protein, each entry keeping the most common DNA and genes. The sample contains about 520,000 distinct CDR3 sequences, 25% of them found a single time. 1.5% to 2% of the sample is held by the ten biggest clonotypes.

The V gene is TRBV14 and the J gene is TRBJ1-4, and TRBD1 aligns with 7 junction nucleotides. This sequence originates from a man over 45 who received an inactivated influenza vaccine. Donor details come from another sample of the same person, matched by shared clones. The sequences come from CD4+ T cells sorted from PBMCs, collected about 5 days after vaccination. The nucleotide sequence reads as follows: TGTGCCAGCAGCGCCAGACAGGGAAGTGGGGAAAAACTGTTTTTT. It is translated as CASSARQGSGEKLFF.